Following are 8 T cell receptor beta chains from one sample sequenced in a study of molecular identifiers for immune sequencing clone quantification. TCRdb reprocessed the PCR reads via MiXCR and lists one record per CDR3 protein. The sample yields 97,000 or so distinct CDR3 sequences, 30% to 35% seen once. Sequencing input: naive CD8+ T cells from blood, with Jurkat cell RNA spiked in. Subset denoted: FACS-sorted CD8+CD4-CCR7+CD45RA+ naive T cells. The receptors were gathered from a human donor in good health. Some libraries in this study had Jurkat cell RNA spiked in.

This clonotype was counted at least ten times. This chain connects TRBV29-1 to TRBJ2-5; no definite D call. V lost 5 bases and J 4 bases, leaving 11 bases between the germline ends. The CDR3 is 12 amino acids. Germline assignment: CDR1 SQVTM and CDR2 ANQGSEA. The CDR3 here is CSVFGSIETQYF. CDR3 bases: TGCAGCGTTTTCGGATCAATAGAGACCCAGTACTTC.

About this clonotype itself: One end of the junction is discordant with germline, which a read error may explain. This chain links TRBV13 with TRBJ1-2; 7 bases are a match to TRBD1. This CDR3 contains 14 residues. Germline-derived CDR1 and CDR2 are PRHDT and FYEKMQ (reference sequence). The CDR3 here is CASSPGQAIYGSTF. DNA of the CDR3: TGTGCCAGCAGCCCCGGACAGGCAATCTATGGCTCCACCTTC. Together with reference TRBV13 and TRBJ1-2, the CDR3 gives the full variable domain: AAGVIQSPRHLIKEKRETATLKCYPIPRHDTVYWYQQGPGQDPQFLISFYEKMQSDKGSIPDRFSAQQFSDYHSELNMSSLELGDSALYFCASSPGQAIYGSTFGSGTRLTVV.

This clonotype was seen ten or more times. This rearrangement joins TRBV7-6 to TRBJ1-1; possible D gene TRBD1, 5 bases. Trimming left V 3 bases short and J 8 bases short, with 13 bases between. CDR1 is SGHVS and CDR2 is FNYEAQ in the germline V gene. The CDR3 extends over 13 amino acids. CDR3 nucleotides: TGTGCCAGCAGCTTTTTACAGGATCGGGAAGCTTTCTTT. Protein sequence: CASSFLQDREAFF.

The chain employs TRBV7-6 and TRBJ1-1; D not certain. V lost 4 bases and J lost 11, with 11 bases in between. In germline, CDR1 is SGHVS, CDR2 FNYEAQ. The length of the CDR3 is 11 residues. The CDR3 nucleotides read TGTGCCAGCAGCTCCCAAAATGAGGCTTTCTTT. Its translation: CASSSQNEAFF.

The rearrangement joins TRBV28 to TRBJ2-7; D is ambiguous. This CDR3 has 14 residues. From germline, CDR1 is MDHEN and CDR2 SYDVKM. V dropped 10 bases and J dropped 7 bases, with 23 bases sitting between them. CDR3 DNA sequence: TGTGCCAACAATTTACCCGCTGCACTGCCTGAGCAGTACTTC. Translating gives CANNLPAALPEQYF. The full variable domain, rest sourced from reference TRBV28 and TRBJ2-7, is DVKVTQSSRYLVKRTGEKVFLECVQDMDHENMFWYRQDPGLGLRLIYFSYDVKMKEKGDIPEGYSVSREKKERFSLILESASTNQTSMYLCANNLPAALPEQYFGPGTRLTVT.

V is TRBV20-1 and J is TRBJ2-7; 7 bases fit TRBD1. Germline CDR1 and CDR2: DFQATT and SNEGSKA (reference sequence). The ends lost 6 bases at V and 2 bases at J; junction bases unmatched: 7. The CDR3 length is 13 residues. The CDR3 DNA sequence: TGCAGTGCAGTCGACAGGGTGACCTACGAGCAGTACTTC. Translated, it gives CSAVDRVTYEQYF.

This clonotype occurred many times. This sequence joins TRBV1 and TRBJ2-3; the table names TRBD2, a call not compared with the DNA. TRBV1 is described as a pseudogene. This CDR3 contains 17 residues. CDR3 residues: CTSSQDSSGRSTDTQYF. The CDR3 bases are TGCACCAGCAGCCAAGATTCTAGCGGGCGGAGCACAGATACGCAGTATTTT.

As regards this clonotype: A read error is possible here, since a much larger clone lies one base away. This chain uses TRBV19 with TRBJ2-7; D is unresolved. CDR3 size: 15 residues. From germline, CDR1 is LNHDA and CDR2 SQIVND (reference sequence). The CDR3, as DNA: TGTGCCAGTAGCCCAGGTGCGGATAGCTCCTACGAGCAGAACTTC. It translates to CASSPGADSSYEQNF.